These T cell receptor beta chains were read from a single sample in a study of shared clonotypes between healthy human individuals. Here immunoSEQ multiplex PCR was the method, and the copy in TCRdb shows in-frame clones only, minus some. The sample includes approximately 720,000 clones, about two thirds seen only once; the top ten take approximately 1.8%. The sequencing sample was made of memory CD4+ T cells sorted from blood. Every receptor here comes from a woman aged 25-40 years in good health. Each CDR3 is given with its conserved first and last residue. A D gene is named only where the DNA matches it firmly. Only part of the rows carry a size: once, few, many, or a class if the clone is expanded.

clone_size	d_call	v_call	j_call	cdr3_aa	cdr3_nt
few	-	TRBV5-1	TRBJ2-5	CASSLAGDLQETQYF	TGCGCCAGCAGCTTGGCCGGGGACCTTCAAGAGACCCAGTACTTC
-	TRBD2	TRBV19	TRBJ2-1	CASSATSGRQFF	TGTGCCAGTAGTGCCACTAGCGGGAGGCAGTTCTTC
-	TRBD1	TRBV18	TRBJ1-2	CASSLQGAYGYTF	TGTGCCAGCTCACTACAGGGGGCCTATGGCTACACCTTC
many	TRBD1	TRBV19	TRBJ1-1	CASSHTGVRAEAFF	TGTGCCAGTAGTCACACAGGGGTTAGAGCTGAAGCTTTCTTT
-	TRBD2	TRBV13	TRBJ2-7	CASSLRGSRYEQYF	TGTGCCAGCAGCTTACGCGGGAGCAGGTACGAGCAGTACTTC
-	-	TRBV6-5	TRBJ2-7	CASSRNGQSFYEQYF	TGTGCCAGCAGTAGAAACGGACAGTCTTTCTACGAGCAGTACTTC
once	-	TRBV2	TRBJ1-3	CASSEGTSNGNTIYF	TGTGCCAGCAGTGAAGGGACTTCAAATGGAAACACCATATATTTT
-	-	TRBV18	TRBJ1-4	CASSHGVTNEKLFF	TGTGCCAGCTCACATGGGGTCACTAATGAAAAACTGTTTTTT
once	-	TRBV20-1	TRBJ1-3	CSARSGNTIYF	TGCAGTGCTAGAAGTGGAAACACCATATATTTT
-	-	TRBV18	TRBJ1-5	CASSPDHQPQHF	TGTGCCAGCTCACCAGACCATCAGCCCCAGCATTTT
-	TRBD2	TRBV11-2	TRBJ2-3	CASREGFSGRTDTQYF	TGTGCCAGCAGAGAAGGGTTTAGCGGGAGGACAGATACGCAGTATTTT
-	TRBD2	TRBV9	TRBJ2-3	CASSVAPSGSADTQYF	TGTGCCAGCAGCGTAGCTCCGAGCGGGAGTGCAGATACGCAGTATTTT
-	TRBD1	TRBV14	TRBJ2-7	CASSQVVPLPGQVSSYEQYF	TGTGCCAGCAGCCAAGTCGTCCCCCTGCCGGGACAGGTTAGCTCCTACGAGCAGTACTTC
-	-	TRBV18	TRBJ2-7	CASSTQGRQGDEQYF	TGTGCCAGCTCGACACAGGGTAGACAAGGCGACGAGCAGTACTTC
-	-	TRBV7-8	TRBJ1-4	CASSLGSVGEKLFF	TGTGCCAGCAGCTTAGGGTCCGTGGGTGAAAAACTGTTTTTT
once	-	TRBV21-1	TRBJ2-1	CASSKGGSGRTKNEQFF	TGTGCCAGCAGCAAAGGGGGTAGCGGGAGAACGAAGAATGAGCAGTTCTTC
-	-	TRBV28	TRBJ1-2	CASSPPAANYGYTF	TGTGCCAGCAGTCCCCCGGCCGCTAACTATGGCTACACCTTC
-	-	TRBV19	TRBJ1-2	CASSIGRDIFHGYTF	TGTGCCAGTAGTATTGGTCGGGACATATTCCACGGCTACACCTTC
once	TRBD1	TRBV6-6	TRBJ1-1	CASSGAGQGVEAFF	TGTGCCAGCAGTGGAGCCGGACAGGGGGTTGAAGCTTTCTTT
-	-	TRBV7-9	TRBJ1-3	CASSLKLSGNTIYF	TGTGCCAGCAGCTTAAAACTATCTGGAAACACCATATATTTT
-	TRBD2	TRBV6-5	TRBJ2-3	CASKLTSGGDTQYF	TGTGCCAGCAAACTGACTAGCGGGGGGGATACGCAGTATTTT
-	TRBD1	TRBV29-1	TRBJ1-2	CSARQGALVNYGYTF	TGCAGCGCGCGACAGGGGGCACTTGTTAACTATGGCTACACCTTC
-	-	TRBV7-8	TRBJ1-5	CASSLEVRSQPQHF	TGTGCCAGCAGCTTAGAAGTCAGGTCTCAGCCCCAGCATTTT
-	-	TRBV5-1	TRBJ2-1	CASSPYTSSSYNEQFF	TGCGCCAGCAGCCCCTACACTAGCAGCTCCTACAATGAGCAGTTCTTC
-	-	TRBV7-6	TRBJ2-1	CASSLGAGGDGNEQFF	TGTGCCAGCAGCTTAGGGGCTGGGGGCGATGGCAATGAGCAGTTCTTC
-	-	TRBV13	TRBJ2-7	CASSLDTTYEQYF	TGTGCCAGCAGTCTCGACACGACCTACGAGCAGTACTTC
-	-	TRBV27	TRBJ1-4	CASSFQGGVGEKLFF	TGTGCCAGCAGTTTCCAGGGCGGGGTAGGTGAAAAACTGTTTTTT